The present entry profiles one T cell receptor beta chain with its context. This sample was included in a study of blood T cell repertoires in COVID-19. While infection was still active, Seattle patients were enrolled and then followed longitudinally. Repertoires were generated with immunoSEQ multiplex PCR, while TCRdb's copy carries only in-frame clones and drops some. The sample records 200,000 to 250,000 clones, roughly 83% being singletons. The germline gives CDR1 SGHVS, CDR2 FQNEAQ. CDR3 size: 16 residues. The V and J ends lost 5 bases and 7 bases, in that order; junction bases with no gene match: 12.

The specimen was peripheral blood. The J gene is TRBJ1-4, the V gene TRBV7-8, with 8 bases identical to TRBD1. This TCR derives from a woman over 75 with COVID-19, enrolled during active disease. The CDR3 coding sequence is TGTGCCAGCAGCAAAAACGCAGGGGGCTTAAGTGAAAAACTGTTTTTT. This codes for CASSKNAGGLSEKLFF.